This record looks at one T cell receptor (beta chain) sequence and its context. Losses at the gene ends were 7 bases for V and 8 bases for J; bases not matched to a gene: 11. The germline V gene has CDR1 LNHDA and CDR2 SQIVND (reference sequence). The CDR3 runs to 14 residues. These data come from a study of control samples from healthy donors and cancer patients. Some clones are missing from TCRdb's copy, which holds only in-frame ones; the method was immunoSEQ multiplex PCR. The table lists about 20,000 clones, less than 90% of them singletons. This clonotype was obtained from a man between 60 and 70 years old with head and neck cancer. The sample taken for sequencing was PBMCs. The chain links TRBV19 to TRBJ2-1; 7 positions agree with TRBD2. CDR3 protein: CASTRGTNVDEQFF. As DNA, the CDR3 is TGTGCCAGTACCCGAGGGACTAATGTGGATGAGCAGTTCTTC.